The present T cell receptor beta chain was sequenced within a study of CD8 T cells in ankylosing spondylitis. This clonotype has a count of ten or more. Antigen specificity is unknown. Researchers built TCR beta libraries using quantitative 5'-RACE with molecular barcodes. TCRdb processed the 5' RACE reads anew with MiXCR; each CDR3 protein has one entry. Of 200,000 to 250,000 distinct CDR3 sequences in the sample, about 7% are singletons; the top ten hold more than 13%. V lost 1 base to trimming and J lost 8 bases; unmatched junction nucleotides: 12. The germline CDR1 and CDR2 sequences are MDHEN and SYDVKM. The CDR3 consists of 16 residues. Broader study findings: Several of the motif variants were reported before in synovial fluid and blood from reactive arthritis. In ankylosing spondylitis blood, a motif of roughly eight highly homologous TCR beta variants appeared characteristic. Clones tied to disease were said to be significantly enriched in matched ankylosing spondylitis synovial fluid.

Sequenced: blood, either unsorted or a sorted T cell fraction (not recorded which). The receptor comes from a male donor with ankylosing spondylitis. This chain links TRBV28 with TRBJ2-5; 8 positions agree with TRBD1. DNA for the CDR3: TGTGCCAGCAGTTTATTGGACAGGGCCAGCTATCGAACCCAGTACTTC. Amino acids: CASSLLDRASYRTQYF.